This entry lists 28 T cell receptor beta chains sequenced from one sample in a study of cytomegalovirus exposure and HLA in healthy donors (dated by TCRdb to between 2016 and 2019). The library was made by the immunoSEQ multiplex PCR assay. For the multiplex PCR, a mixture combining 60 forward primers for TCR Vbeta segments and 13 reverse primers for TCR Jbeta segments was used. TCRdb mirrors the immuneACCESS table, restricted to in-frame sequences. Some clones are absent from its copies; in checked studies, under half trace to an unresolved V gene, and the reason for the others is unknown. In all, the sample holds some 86,000 clones, and roughly 66% of those were seen once. The ten largest account for under 2.5% of the sample. The sample comprised PBMCs. The receptors come from a man aged 25 to 40 in good health and CMV-seronegative.

This clone was seen at least ten times. V is TRBV28 and J is TRBJ2-3; D gene ambiguous. Per the germline V gene, CDR1 is MDHEN and CDR2 is SYDVKM. V shed 6 bases and J shed 1 base, with 11 bases lying between them. The CDR3 length is 14 residues. CDR3 bases: TGTGCCAGCAGCTTCTTGCAGGGCACAGATACGCAGTATTTT. This sequence encodes CASSFLQGTDTQYF.

V and J are TRBV7-2 and TRBJ1-1; 9 bases align to TRBD1. J gave up 1 base and V 5 bases, and 8 bases lay outside the gene matches. The CDR3 sequence is 16 residues long. Germline CDR1 reads SGHTA; CDR2 reads FQGNSA. The CDR3 loop reads CASSQDRGNGNTEAFF. The CDR3 nucleotides are TGTGCCAGCAGCCAAGACAGGGGGAATGGGAACACTGAAGCTTTCTTT.

V and J are TRBV7-2 and TRBJ2-7, with a weak D call TRBD2 (6 bases). Germline V gene lookup returns CDR1 SGHTA and CDR2 FQGNSA. With 1 base removed from V and 12 bases from J, the gap between germline ends came to 22 bases. The CDR3 is 15 residues long. CDR3 sequence reads: CASSLDSSVAGRRYF. CDR3 DNA: TGTGCCAGCAGCTTAGATTCTAGCGTGGCCGGACGGAGGTACTTC.

The chain carries TRBV27 and TRBJ1-1, with 10 bases matching TRBD1. Trimming removed 6 bases from V and 4 bases from J; junction bases left unmatched: 11. The germline V gene encodes CDR1 MNHEY and CDR2 SMNVEV (reference sequence). This CDR3 spans 16 amino acids. CDR3 sequence reads: CASSSRTGGKVTEAFF. CDR3 DNA: TGTGCCAGCAGCTCCCGGACAGGGGGTAAGGTCACTGAAGCTTTCTTT.

This sequence joins TRBV9 and TRBJ2-7; 7 positions agree with TRBD1. V was clipped by 2 bases and J by 0 bases; unmatched bases: 5. Germline CDR1 SGDLS, CDR2 YYNGEE. The CDR3 totals 15 residues. CDR3 sequence: CASSVSGTASYEQYF. For the CDR3, the DNA is TGTGCCAGCAGCGTCTCAGGGACAGCCTCCTACGAGCAGTACTTC.

The chain has TRBV29-1 and TRBJ2-7; D gene unclear. This CDR3 has 12 amino acids. Germline V gene sequence: CDR1 SQVTM, CDR2 ANQGSEA. V was cut by 6 bases and J by 6 bases, with 15 bases left in between. The CDR3 protein is CSVLLVLGEQYF. Here the CDR3 DNA reads TGCAGCGTGCTCTTGGTACTCGGCGAGCAGTACTTC.

V usage is TRBV4-1 and J usage is TRBJ2-3; 7 bases fit TRBD2. Germline trimming cut 4 bases from V and 4 bases from J; bases unmatched to any gene: 8. In germline, CDR1 is MGHRA, CDR2 YSYEKL. The length of the CDR3 is 15 residues. CDR3 loop: CASSLSGMGSDTQYF. CDR3 nucleotides: TGCGCCAGCAGCCTCAGCGGGATGGGGTCAGATACGCAGTATTTT.

The V gene is TRBV5-4, the J gene TRBJ1-2; D unresolved. With 0 bases removed from V and 1 base from J, the gap between germline ends came to 13 bases. Germline assignment: CDR1 SGHNT and CDR2 YYREEE (reference sequence). The length of the CDR3 is 16 residues. The CDR3 region is CASSLVAARYNYGYTF. CDR3 DNA sequence: TGTGCCAGCAGCTTGGTGGCAGCGAGGTATAACTATGGCTACACCTTC.

The gene calls are TRBV6-1 and TRBJ2-3, with TRBD1 matching 7 bases. Germline CDR1 reads MNHNS; CDR2 reads SASEGT. The CDR3 has 16 amino acids. V trimming: 0 bases; J trimming: 1 base; junction bases outside the gene matches: 4. The CDR3 nucleotides are TGTGCCAGCAGTGAAGCGCTCGGGACAGGCACAGATACGCAGTATTTT. Amino acid sequence: CASSEALGTGTDTQYF.

CDR3 amino acids: CASSPSQNSYEQYF. DNA for the CDR3: TGTGCCAGCTCACCGTCACAGAACTCCTACGAGCAGTACTTC. The chain couples TRBV18 to TRBJ2-7; D is unresolved. The CDR3 consists of 14 residues. The V gene lost 3 bases and the J gene lost 0 bases, with 9 bases spanning the gap. Germline V gives CDR1 KGHSH, CDR2 LQKENI.

The chain links TRBV7-9 to TRBJ2-7; D unresolved. There are 13 residues in the CDR3. Deletions cut 5 bases from V and 2 bases from J, with 10 bases between. CDR1 is SEHNR, CDR2 FQNEAQ, per germline (reference sequence). In DNA form, the CDR3 reads TGTGCCAGCAGCCCTACCACCACCTACGAGCAGTACTTC. Its protein product is CASSPTTTYEQYF.

This chain uses TRBV2 with TRBJ1-4; D not resolved. Per germline, CDR1 SNHLY and CDR2 FYNNEI. V was cut by 8 bases and J by 3 bases, with 16 bases left in between. This CDR3 contains 15 residues. The CDR3 loop is CASHGRVGSNEKLFF. The DNA of the CDR3 is TGTGCCAGCCACGGGAGGGTCGGATCTAATGAAAAACTGTTTTTT. Full variable domain (remainder filled in from reference TRBV2 and TRBJ1-4): EPEVTQTPSHQVTQMGQEVILRCVPISNHLYFYWYRQILGQKVEFLVSFYNNEISEKSEIFDDQFSVERPDGSNFTLKIRSTKLEDSAMYFCASHGRVGSNEKLFFGSGTQLSVL.

The chain is built from TRBV19 and TRBJ2-1; the D is unclear. Germline lookup yields CDR1 LNHDA and CDR2 SQIVND (reference sequence). V was trimmed by 3 bases and J by 0 bases, leaving 6 bases between them. The length of the CDR3 is 14 residues. CDR3 residues: CASSIGFSYNEQFF. DNA for the CDR3: TGTGCCAGTAGTATCGGGTTCTCCTACAATGAGCAGTTCTTC.

The chain carries TRBV5-1 and TRBJ1-5, with 7 bases fitting TRBD1. Losses at the gene ends were 3 bases for V and 6 bases for J; bases not matched to a gene: 6. CDR1 SGHRS and CDR2 YFSETQ come from the germline V gene. The CDR3 has 14 amino acids. The CDR3 reads CASSSGQDSQPQHF. For the CDR3, the DNA is TGCGCCAGCAGCTCCGGACAGGACTCTCAGCCCCAGCATTTT.

This rearrangement joins TRBV5-1 to TRBJ1-3; D gene unclear. The V end lost 4 bases, the J end lost 3 bases, and 11 bases lay between the germline ends. This CDR3 region has 14 residues. Germline CDR1 SGHRS, CDR2 YFSETQ. The CDR3 DNA reads TGCGCCAGCAGCGAGAGCGTAGGTGGAAACACCATATATTTT. Translation gives CASSESVGGNTIYF.

The genes are TRBV25-1 and TRBJ2-3; D gene uncertain. Germline lookup yields CDR1 MGHDK and CDR2 SYGVNS. V shed 3 bases and J shed 0 bases, with 7 bases lying between them. CDR3 length: 14 residues. CDR3 DNA: TGTGCCAGCAGTGACTTCCCTAGCACAGATACGCAGTATTTT. Encoded protein: CASSDFPSTDTQYF.

The V gene is TRBV7-9, the J gene TRBJ1-2; no definite D call. This CDR3 is 15 amino acids long. CDR1 and CDR2 from the germline V gene are SEHNR and FQNEAQ (reference sequence). V lost 2 bases and J 4 bases, leaving 14 bases between the germline ends. The CDR3 bases are TGTGCCAGCAGCTTATTGGTCCCCGGCGGCTATGGCTACACCTTC. Translating it yields CASSLLVPGGYGYTF.

This chain uses TRBV6-6 with TRBJ1-1, with D possibly TRBD1 on 5 matching bases. The V end lost 2 bases, the J end lost 0 bases, and 13 bases lay between the germline ends. Germline loops: CDR1 MNHNY, CDR2 SVGAGI (reference sequence). The CDR3 extends over 16 amino acids. In DNA, the CDR3 is TGTGCCAGCAGTTACGACAGAGAATTGATGAACACTGAAGCTTTCTTT. Translating it yields CASSYDRELMNTEAFF.

This sequence joins TRBV15 and TRBJ2-1; the D gene is possibly TRBD1 (5 bases). The CDR3 loop spans 16 amino acids. Germline CDR1 reads LNHNV; CDR2 reads YYDKDF (reference sequence). The V end lost 8 bases, the J end lost 4 bases, and 21 bases lay between the germline ends. CDR3 loop: CATSPEGQGRYNEQFF. CDR3 nucleotides: TGTGCCACCTCCCCCGAAGGCCAGGGTAGGTACAATGAGCAGTTCTTC.

V usage is TRBV7-2 and J usage is TRBJ2-5; tentatively, D is TRBD2 (6 bases). V was clipped by 1 base and J by 1 base, with 13 bases between them. The CDR3 spans 16 residues. From germline, CDR1 is SGHTA and CDR2 FQGNSA. The CDR3 protein is CASSLVGGIGQETQYF. The CDR3 DNA reads as TGTGCCAGCAGCTTAGTCGGCGGGATCGGCCAAGAGACCCAGTACTTC.

This clone was seen once. V is TRBV6-5 and J is TRBJ2-1; TRBD1 agrees at 8 bases. In germline, CDR1 is MNHEY, CDR2 SVGAGI. This CDR3 contains 15 residues. Trimming removed 0 bases from V and 3 bases from J; junction bases left unmatched: 1. CDR3 in DNA: TGTGCCAGCAGTTACTCGGGGACAGGCTACAATGAGCAGTTCTTC. Its translation: CASSYSGTGYNEQFF.

J is TRBJ2-5 and V is TRBV4-1; 7 nucleotides align to TRBD1. The DNA end is a closer match to TRBJ2-7, so the J assignment may be wrong. Germline V lookup: CDR1 MGHRA, CDR2 YSYEKL. The CDR3 length is 13 residues. The chain's CDR3 is CASSPRTGYEQYF. CDR3 nucleotides: TGCGCCAGCAGCCCCCGGACAGGCTACGAGCAGTACTTC.

CDR3 in DNA: TGTGCCAGCAGCTTGGCAGGGGTTACCTACGAGCAGTACTTC. This translates into CASSLAGVTYEQYF. J is TRBJ2-7 and V is TRBV5-6; D is perhaps TRBD1 (6 bases). This CDR3 contains 14 residues. The germline V and J ends were trimmed by 0 bases and 2 bases, with 9 bases remaining between them. Germline CDR1 SGHDT, CDR2 YYEEEE.

The CDR3 DNA is TGTGCCAGCAGTCAAGGAAGGGGGACAGGGGTTGGGGGAGTACGAAATGAGCAGTTCTTC. It codes for CASSQGRGTGVGGVRNEQFF. The chain joins TRBV11-3 to TRBJ2-1, with 10 bases matching TRBD1. This CDR3 is built from 20 residues. Trimming took 6 bases from V and 7 from J; bases not matched to a gene: 24. The V gene's germline CDR1 is SGHNT and CDR2 YENEEA.

This clone was counted only a few times. This chain links TRBV28 with TRBJ2-3; 9 positions match TRBD2. The CDR3 spans 15 residues. V was pared by 9 bases and J by 2 bases, with 9 bases of the junction left unmatched. Germline CDR1 is MDHEN and CDR2 is SYDVKM. In DNA form, the CDR3 reads TGTGCCAGTGTGACTAGCGGTTCCCTCACAGATACGCAGTATTTT. Its protein product is CASVTSGSLTDTQYF.

This clone occurred a few times. V usage is TRBV27 and J usage is TRBJ1-4, with 9 nucleotides matching TRBD1. There are 16 residues in the CDR3. V lost 4 bases and J lost 4; bases outside the gene matches: 7. The V gene's germline CDR1 is MNHEY and CDR2 SMNVEV (reference sequence). The CDR3 is CASSSWDRADNEKLFF. The CDR3, as DNA: TGTGCCAGCAGTTCCTGGGACAGGGCGGATAATGAAAAACTGTTTTTT. The full variable domain, its missing parts supplied by reference TRBV27 and TRBJ1-4, is EAQVTQNPRYLITVTGKKLTVTCSQNMNHEYMSWYRQDPGLGLRQIYYSMNVEVTDKGDVPEGYKVSRKEKRNFPLILESPSPNQTSLYFCASSSWDRADNEKLFFGSGTQLSVL.

This clone was seen more than once but under ten times. V usage is TRBV30 and J usage is TRBJ2-2; TRBD1 agrees at 8 bases. CDR3 length: 15 amino acids. The trim removed 0 bases at V and 8 bases at J, leaving 8 bases unmatched. Germline V CDR1 and CDR2: GTSNPN, SVGIG (reference sequence). The CDR3 region is CAWSVITGGLGELFF. Written as DNA, the CDR3 is TGTGCCTGGAGTGTGATAACAGGGGGTTTAGGGGAGCTGTTTTTT.

V and J are TRBV5-1 and TRBJ1-2; D possibly corresponds to TRBD1 (6 bases). The CDR3 has 14 amino acids. Trimming shortened V by 0 bases and J by 4 bases, and 10 bases separated the two germline ends. CDR1 is SGHRS, CDR2 YFSETQ, per germline. CDR3 in amino acids: CASSLGGQPYGYTF. CDR3 sequence (DNA): TGCGCCAGCAGCTTGGGAGGACAGCCCTATGGCTACACCTTC.